The 12 T cell receptor beta chains below were found in one sample sequenced in a study of cytomegalovirus exposure and HLA in healthy donors. The study ran its PCR with 60 Vbeta and 13 Jbeta primers. This table comes from immunoSEQ multiplex PCR, and its TCRdb copy is limited to in-frame clones, with some not included. The profile shows a few hundred thousand clones, about 75% of them singletons. The sample consisted of PBMCs. These receptors all stem from a woman in her twenties or thirties in good health and CMV-seronegative.

The chain joins TRBV7-8 to TRBJ2-5; D remains ambiguous. The assigned J gene may be wrong: the sequence end matches TRBJ2-7 better. Germline loops: CDR1 SGHVS, CDR2 FQNEAQ. This CDR3 spans 15 amino acids. CDR3 bases: TGTGCCAGCAGCTTATCGAGTCTAGACCGCTACGAGCAGTACTTC. This sequence encodes CASSLSSLDRYEQYF.

The CDR3 region has the DNA TGTGCCAGCAGGGAGAGGCTAAGTAACACTGAAGCTTTCTTT. The encoded protein is CASRERLSNTEAFF. This rearrangement joins TRBV25-1 to TRBJ1-1; no reliable D call. Trimming left V 6 bases short and J 2 bases short, with 13 bases between. Per germline, CDR1 MGHDK and CDR2 SYGVNS. The CDR3 contains 14 residues.

This clone has ten or more counts. The chain is built from TRBV2 and TRBJ1-1; D ambiguous. This CDR3 comprises 12 residues. Germline values: CDR1 SNHLY, CDR2 FYNNEI. V was pared by 7 bases and J by 6 bases, with 12 bases between. The CDR3 bases are TGTGCCAGCACGAAACGGTACCCTGAAGCTTTCTTT. Translating it yields CASTKRYPEAFF.

V usage is TRBV7-8 and J usage is TRBJ1-1; D is uncertain. Per the germline V gene, CDR1 is SGHVS and CDR2 is FQNEAQ. Trimming cost V 7 bases and J 0 bases, with 12 bases left between them. The CDR3 is 14 residues long. The CDR3 is CASTLGFMNTEAFF. The CDR3, as DNA: TGTGCCAGCACACTAGGATTCATGAACACTGAAGCTTTCTTT.

Concerning this clone itself: The identical CDR3 is also encoded by other nucleotide sequences in the sample. This chain joins TRBV19 and TRBJ1-5, with D maybe TRBD1 (5 bases). The ends were cut back, 6 bases at V and 2 bases at J, with 8 bases in the middle. This CDR3 has 13 amino acids. In germline, CDR1 is LNHDA, CDR2 SQIVND (reference sequence). This chain's CDR3 is CASRGPGNQPQHF. The CDR3 bases are TGTGCCAGTAGGGGGCCCGGCAATCAGCCCCAGCATTTT.

The J gene is TRBJ2-7, the V gene TRBV10-2, with unresolved D. Trimming took off 4 bases at V and 4 bases at J, with 8 bases between the two ends. Germline V gene data show CDR1 as WSHSY and CDR2 as SAAADI. The length of the CDR3 is 12 residues. CDR3 nucleotides: TGCGCCAGCAGTGTGGAGCTGTACGAGCAGTACTTC. Residues: CASSVELYEQYF.

This clone has a handful of counts. This chain uses TRBV7-8 with TRBJ1-2; unclear D gene. Per the germline V gene, CDR1 is SGHVS and CDR2 is FQNEAQ. Trimming left V 5 bases short and J 2 bases short, with 12 bases between. This CDR3 has 14 residues. This CDR3 reads CASSPRVENYGYTF. In nucleotides, the CDR3 is TGTGCCAGCAGCCCTCGGGTAGAGAACTATGGCTACACCTTC.

V gene TRBV6-5 combines with J gene TRBJ2-2, with unresolved D. Trimming removed 7 bases from V and 5 bases from J, with 14 bases in between. The CDR3 spans 14 residues. Germline V gives CDR1 MNHEY, CDR2 SVGAGI. CDR3 protein: CASIGSYGTGELFF. The CDR3 region has the DNA TGTGCCAGCATCGGGTCATATGGAACCGGGGAGCTGTTTTTT.

J is TRBJ1-1 and V is TRBV30, with D perhaps TRBD1 (5 bases). The V and J ends lost 1 base and 3 bases respectively, with 9 bases between them. The CDR3 totals 13 residues. Per germline, CDR1 GTSNPN and CDR2 SVGIG (reference sequence). The CDR3 reads CAWSALGDTEAFF. The CDR3, as DNA: TGTGCCTGGAGTGCCCTAGGGGACACTGAAGCTTTCTTT.

V is TRBV7-9 and J is TRBJ1-1; the D is unclear. The CDR3 covers 14 residues. With 5 bases removed from V and 4 bases from J, the gap between germline ends came to 14 bases. The germline gives CDR1 SEHNR, CDR2 FQNEAQ (reference sequence). The CDR3 here is CASSLPRDSTEAFF. CDR3 nucleotides: TGTGCCAGCAGCCTTCCGAGGGATTCCACTGAAGCTTTCTTT.

V is TRBV9 and J is TRBJ2-1, with TRBD2 identical over 7 bases. V gave up 0 bases and J gave up 5 bases; unmatched junction bases: 8. The CDR3 length is 16 residues. Germline CDR1 SGDLS, CDR2 YYNGEE. CDR3 DNA: TGTGCCAGCAGCGTAGGTGGCGGGAGCCCTAACAATGAGCAGTTCTTC. It translates to CASSVGGGSPNNEQFF.

This clone has a handful of counts. The chain carries TRBV6-1 and TRBJ2-2; TRBD1 matches 9 bases. Per germline, CDR1 MNHNS and CDR2 SASEGT. The length of the CDR3 is 14 residues. V lost 6 bases to trimming and J lost 3 bases; unmatched junction nucleotides: 2. In nucleotides, the CDR3 is TGTGCCAGCAGGGGACAGGGTTACACCGGGGAGCTGTTTTTT. Translating it yields CASRGQGYTGELFF.